One and the same sample provided the 30 T cell receptor beta chains below, sequenced in a study of identical twins. TCRdb re-called the 5' RACE reads through MiXCR, storing one row per CDR3 protein. Of about 220,000 distinct CDR3 sequences listed, around 9.6% are singletons. Source material: memory (CD45RO+) T cells sorted from blood. The origin of the receptors is a woman younger than 35 in good health.

The J gene is TRBJ1-5, the V gene TRBV20-1, with a possible D match to TRBD1 (6 bases). Germline values: CDR1 DFQATT, CDR2 SNEGSKA (reference sequence). The CDR3 consists of 15 residues. The V end was cut by 6 bases, the J end by 2 bases, with 17 bases between. CDR3 coding DNA: TGCAGTGCCAAAACAGGGCTTAAGCGCAATCAGCCCCAGCATTTT. Its protein product is CSAKTGLKRNQPQHF.

This clonotype was found many times. The chain links TRBV11-2 to TRBJ2-1, with D perhaps TRBD2 (6 bases). Trimming left V 1 base short and J 2 bases short, with 21 bases between. CDR1 and CDR2 from the germline V gene are SGHAT and FQNNGV. The CDR3 consists of 19 residues. This chain's CDR3 is CASSLVGGGGLGAYNEQFF. The CDR3 region has the DNA TGTGCCAGCAGCTTAGTTGGGGGAGGTGGTCTCGGGGCCTACAATGAGCAGTTCTTC. The full variable domain, rest sourced from reference TRBV11-2 and TRBJ2-1, is EAGVAQSPRYKIIEKRQSVAFWCNPISGHATLYWYQQILGQGPKLLIQFQNNGVVDDSQLPKDRFSAERLKGVDSTLKIQPAKLEDSAVYLCASSLVGGGGLGAYNEQFFGPGTRLTVL.

This clonotype was counted at least ten times. The chain recombines TRBV5-6 with TRBJ2-7; D remains unclear. V lost 0 bases and J 5 bases, leaving 15 bases between the germline ends. CDR3 length: 15 residues. CDR1 and CDR2 from the germline V gene are SGHDT and YYEEEE. CDR3 DNA sequence: TGTGCCAGCAGCTTGGTTGAAGGGATGGGCGACGAGCAGTACTTC. Protein: CASSLVEGMGDEQYF.

The sample holds many counts of this clonotype. The CDR3 nucleotides are TGTGCCAGCAGCTCACAGGGGGTTGGCGAGCAGTACTTC. Translating gives CASSSQGVGEQYF. The rearrangement joins TRBV7-9 to TRBJ2-7, with 8 bases fitting TRBD1. The length of the CDR3 is 13 residues. Germline V gives CDR1 SEHNR, CDR2 FQNEAQ (reference sequence). V dropped 4 bases and J dropped 6; count of bases not matched to a gene: 5.

This clonotype was observed a handful of times. J is TRBJ2-1 and V is TRBV20-1; 9 nucleotides line up with TRBD2. The CDR3 consists of 15 residues. Germline V CDR1 and CDR2: DFQATT, SNEGSKA (reference sequence). J was trimmed by 4 bases and V by 6 bases; bases with no gene match: 10. CDR3 DNA: TGCAGTGCCCGCCCAGGGGCGGGAGGGTACAATGAGCAGTTCTTC. It yields the protein CSARPGAGGYNEQFF.

The rearrangement joins TRBV20-1 to TRBJ1-5; no reliable D call. The V and J ends lost 3 bases and 4 bases respectively, with 7 bases between them. Per the germline V gene, CDR1 is DFQATT and CDR2 is SNEGSKA (reference sequence). The CDR3 runs 12 residues. The CDR3 DNA reads TGCAGTGCTAGGGAGTCTAATCAGCCCCAGCATTTT. Translating gives CSARESNQPQHF.

This clonotype was counted at least ten times. The chain carries TRBV4-3 and TRBJ2-1; tentatively, D is TRBD1 or TRBD2 (5 bases each). The germline V and J ends were trimmed by 5 bases and 6 bases, with 14 bases remaining between them. Germline V lookup: CDR1 LGHNA, CDR2 YSLEER. The CDR3 covers 14 residues. CDR3 amino acids: CASSSRLGVNEQFF. Written as DNA, the CDR3 is TGCGCCAGCAGCTCCCGGTTGGGGGTCAATGAGCAGTTCTTC.

This sequence joins TRBV6-5 and TRBJ2-4; 7 bases fit TRBD1. This CDR3 has 19 residues. V was clipped by 4 bases and J by 0 bases; unmatched bases: 15. Germline CDR1 is MNHEY and CDR2 is SVGAGI. CDR3 protein: CASSSFRDSPSLAKNIQYF. The CDR3 DNA follows: TGTGCCAGCAGTTCCTTCCGGGACAGCCCATCACTAGCCAAAAACATTCAGTACTTC.

This clonotype appeared many times. The chain recombines TRBV4-2 with TRBJ1-1; 9 bases line up with TRBD1. Germline V gene lookup returns CDR1 LGHNA and CDR2 YNFKEQ. The length of the CDR3 is 15 residues. J lost 5 bases, V lost 3 bases, and 7 bases had no gene match. The CDR3 DNA reads TGTGCCAGCAGCCAGATACAGGGGGCTCGGACTGAAGCTTTCTTT. It codes for CASSQIQGARTEAFF.

Only a few counts were recorded for this clonotype. This rearrangement joins TRBV2 to TRBJ2-7; TRBD1 is a possible D gene (8 bases). Germline V gene lookup returns CDR1 SNHLY and CDR2 FYNNEI. The CDR3 has 14 amino acids. Trimming pared 3 bases from V and 2 bases from J, leaving 11 bases between. The CDR3 DNA is TGTGCCAGCAGTGATACAGGGGGGGCCTACGAGCAGTACTTC. This gives the protein CASSDTGGAYEQYF.

This clonotype was seen only a few times. This chain links TRBV20-1 with TRBJ1-2, with D unresolved. Germline CDR1 DFQATT, CDR2 SNEGSKA (reference sequence). Trimming stripped 3 bases from V and 8 bases from J, with 13 bases between. This CDR3 has 12 residues. The CDR3 here is CSASPPLQGYTF. CDR3 coding DNA: TGCAGTGCTAGTCCACCACTCCAAGGCTACACCTTC.

This clonotype was observed a few times. J is TRBJ2-3 and V is TRBV6-2 or TRBV6-3; 8 bases line up with TRBD2. The CDR3 sequence is 16 residues long. Germline V gene sequence: CDR1 MNHEY, CDR2 SVGEGT. V was pared by 8 bases and J by 0 bases, with 10 bases of the junction left unmatched. For the CDR3, the DNA is TGTGCCAGCGGGAGGCGGGAGGCCTCTAGCACAGATACGCAGTATTTT. This sequence encodes CASGRREASSTDTQYF.

The V and J genes are TRBV7-3 and TRBJ1-2; D uncertain. With 5 bases removed from V and 4 bases from J, the gap between germline ends came to 8 bases. The CDR3 contains 12 residues. Germline V gene lookup returns CDR1 SGHTA and CDR2 FQGTGA. CDR3 bases: TGTGCCAGCAGCCGCCGGGGCTATGGCTACACCTTC. This translates into CASSRRGYGYTF.

This clonotype was seen many times. The chain recombines TRBV9 with TRBJ2-3; perhaps TRBD2 as D (6 bases). V lost 0 bases and J 6 bases, leaving 17 bases between the germline ends. This CDR3 spans 16 amino acids. Germline V gives CDR1 SGDLS, CDR2 YYNGEE. The CDR3 loop reads CASSVVGSGDRDTQYF. CDR3 nucleotide sequence: TGTGCCAGCAGCGTAGTTGGGTCGGGAGATCGGGATACGCAGTATTTT.

This clonotype has ten or more counts. V gene TRBV20-1 combines with J gene TRBJ1-2, with D uncertain. V dropped 3 bases and J dropped 6 bases, with 11 bases sitting between them. The V gene's germline CDR1 is DFQATT and CDR2 SNEGSKA (reference sequence). This CDR3 contains 12 residues. The CDR3: CSASERLNGYTF. The CDR3 DNA reads as TGCAGTGCTAGCGAACGGCTTAATGGCTACACCTTC.

This clonotype turned up a few times. The DNA for the CDR3 is TGCAGTGCTAGTACGCCAAGAGTTTACGAGCAGTACTTC. It translates to CSASTPRVYEQYF. The rearrangement joins TRBV20-1 to TRBJ2-7; D is undetermined. This CDR3 spans 13 amino acids. Germline values: CDR1 DFQATT, CDR2 SNEGSKA (reference sequence). Trimming removed 3 bases from V and 4 bases from J, with 13 bases in between.

In this sample, this clonotype turned up many times. The chain recombines TRBV20-1 with TRBJ1-4; D is unclear. The CDR3 has 15 residues. The germline V gene encodes CDR1 DFQATT and CDR2 SNEGSKA (reference sequence). Trimming cost V 0 bases and J 3 bases, with 11 bases left between them. CDR3 nucleotides: TGCAGTGCTAGAGATCTCAGGCAGTCTAATGAAAAACTGTTTTTT. It codes for CSARDLRQSNEKLFF.

This clonotype has just a few counts. The chain couples TRBV6-1 to TRBJ2-7; TRBD1 might be the D (6 bases). Germline lookup yields CDR1 MNHNS and CDR2 SASEGT. Trimming shortened V by 6 bases and J by 3 bases, and 15 bases separated the two germline ends. The CDR3 extends over 14 amino acids. CDR3 DNA sequence: TGTGCCAGCAGCCCCCGGACAGTATACTACGAGCAGTACTTC. Amino acid sequence: CASSPRTVYYEQYF.

This clonotype was picked up many times. This chain joins TRBV10-3 and TRBJ2-7; possible D gene TRBD2, 7 bases. CDR1 ENHRY and CDR2 SYGVKD come from the germline V gene. V lost 3 bases and J lost 2, with 23 bases in between. CDR3 size: 18 residues. Here the CDR3 DNA reads TGTGCCATCAGTGAATATCTATCCCTTAGGGGGACTACCTACGAGCAGTACTTC. It encodes CAISEYLSLRGTTYEQYF.

This clonotype was seen only a few times. The chain has TRBV6-5 and TRBJ2-3; D not resolved. The CDR3 is 14 amino acids. CDR1 and CDR2 (germline): MNHEY, SVGAGI. V lost 1 base and J 0 bases, leaving 5 bases between the germline ends. CDR3 nucleotides: TGTGCCAGCAGTTACTACGGGAGCACAGATACGCAGTATTTT. Encoded protein: CASSYYGSTDTQYF.

Only a few counts were recorded for this clonotype. The chain links TRBV6-2 or TRBV6-3 to TRBJ2-1; no reliable D call. The V end was cut by 4 bases, the J end by 8 bases, with 18 bases between. The CDR3 covers 15 residues. Germline V gene sequence: CDR1 MNHEY, CDR2 SVGEGT. For the CDR3, the DNA is TGTGCCAGCAGTTTCCGGGCCTCTCCTGTGGATGAGCAGTTCTTC. Its protein is CASSFRASPVDEQFF.

This clonotype has at least ten counts. The chain links TRBV12-3 or TRBV12-4 to TRBJ2-5; D unresolved. The V end was cut by 5 bases, the J end by 2 bases, with 12 bases between. This CDR3 contains 14 residues. The CDR3 spells CASSPRALQETQYF. In DNA, the CDR3 is TGTGCCAGCAGTCCCCGGGCCTTACAAGAGACCCAGTACTTC.

This clonotype was seen at least ten times. The V and J genes are TRBV20-1 and TRBJ2-1; 8 positions match TRBD2. The length of the CDR3 is 15 residues. Germline-derived CDR1 and CDR2 are DFQATT and SNEGSKA (reference sequence). V shed 0 bases and J 7 bases; nucleotides not matched to a gene: 8. The CDR3 protein is CSARDGAGRGNEQFF. The CDR3 DNA follows: TGCAGTGCTAGAGATGGAGCCGGGAGGGGGAATGAGCAGTTCTTC.

This chain connects TRBV12-3 or TRBV12-4 to TRBJ1-6; unclear D gene. The CDR3 has 14 residues. Trimming shortened V by 8 bases and J by 10 bases, and 18 bases separated the two germline ends. The DNA for the CDR3 is TGTGCCAGCGGGCCCGGGCCCGACGGGTCACCCCTCCACTTT. It specifies CASGPGPDGSPLHF.

The V and J genes are TRBV7-9 and TRBJ2-2, with TRBD2 identical over 11 bases. Germline V gives CDR1 SEHNR, CDR2 FQNEAQ (reference sequence). Losses at the gene ends were 4 bases for V and 4 bases for J; bases not matched to a gene: 5. The length of the CDR3 is 16 residues. As DNA, the CDR3 is TGTGCCAGCAGCTCTAGCGGGAGGACGGGCACCGGGGAGCTGTTTTTT. Amino acid sequence: CASSSSGRTGTGELFF.

This clonotype appeared many times. The chain is built from TRBV20-1 and TRBJ1-1; maybe TRBD1 (5 bases). Germline lookup yields CDR1 DFQATT and CDR2 SNEGSKA (reference sequence). This CDR3 is 13 amino acids long. The chain's CDR3 is CRGRQIINTEAFF. In DNA, the CDR3 is TGCAGGGGACGGCAGATTATTAACACTGAAGCTTTCTTT.

V and J are TRBV2 and TRBJ2-7; tentatively, D is TRBD1 or TRBD2 (5 bases each). Germline V gives CDR1 SNHLY, CDR2 FYNNEI. The CDR3 contains 10 residues. Trimming stripped 3 bases from V and 8 bases from J, with 5 bases between. DNA of the CDR3: TGTGCCAGCAGTGAGGGACAGCAGTACTTC. Its protein product is CASSEGQQYF.

The rearrangement links TRBV5-1 to TRBJ2-1; D is possibly TRBD2 (5 bases). Germline lookup yields CDR1 SGHRS and CDR2 YFSETQ. Trimming stripped 0 bases from V and 0 bases from J, with 10 bases between. There are 16 residues in the CDR3. The CDR3 nucleotides are TGCGCCAGCAGCTTGGAAGAGCTAGCCTCCTACAATGAGCAGTTCTTC. This translates into CASSLEELASYNEQFF. Full variable domain (outside the CDR3, taken from reference TRBV5-1 and TRBJ2-1): KAGVTQTPRYLIKTRGQQVTLSCSPISGHRSVSWYQQTPGQGLQFLFEYFSETQRNKGNFPGRFSGRQFSNSRSEMNVSTLELGDSALYLCASSLEELASYNEQFFGPGTRLTVL.

This clonotype was found a few times. The rearrangement joins TRBV20-1 to TRBJ2-3, with D tentatively TRBD1 (5 bases). Trimming shortened V by 4 bases and J by 3 bases, and 14 bases separated the two germline ends. Germline CDR1 reads DFQATT; CDR2 reads SNEGSKA (reference sequence). The CDR3 totals 14 residues. CDR3 DNA sequence: TGCAGTGCTATTACTCAGGGCGGAACAGATACGCAGTATTTT. Translated: CSAITQGGTDTQYF.

This clonotype has at least ten counts. The chain employs TRBV12-3 or TRBV12-4 and TRBJ2-7; D is unclear. Trimming pared 5 bases from V and 6 bases from J, leaving 11 bases between. CDR3 length: 12 residues. The CDR3 spells CASSRTEREQYF. The CDR3 region has the DNA TGTGCCAGCAGTAGAACGGAGCGCGAGCAGTACTTC.